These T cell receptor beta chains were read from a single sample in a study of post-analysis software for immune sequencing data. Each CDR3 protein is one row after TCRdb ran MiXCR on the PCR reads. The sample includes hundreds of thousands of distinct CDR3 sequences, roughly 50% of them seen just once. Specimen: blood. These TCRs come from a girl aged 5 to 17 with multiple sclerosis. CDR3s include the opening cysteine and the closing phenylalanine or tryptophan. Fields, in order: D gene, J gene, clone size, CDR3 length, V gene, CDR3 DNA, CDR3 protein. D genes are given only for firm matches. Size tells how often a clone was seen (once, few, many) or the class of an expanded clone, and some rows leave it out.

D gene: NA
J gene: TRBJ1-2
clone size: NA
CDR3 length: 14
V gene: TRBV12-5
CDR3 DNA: TGTGCTAGTGGACCACAGACAGCTAACTATGGCTACACCTTC
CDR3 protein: CASGPQTANYGYTF

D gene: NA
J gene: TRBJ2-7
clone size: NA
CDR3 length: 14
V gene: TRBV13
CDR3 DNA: TGTGCCAGCAGCCTCGACGTAGTTTCGGGGGAGCAGTACTTC
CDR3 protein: CASSLDVVSGEQYF

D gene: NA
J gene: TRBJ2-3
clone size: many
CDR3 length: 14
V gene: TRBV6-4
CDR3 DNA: TGTGCCAGCAGTGACTCAGGGGAGTCAGATACGCAGTATTTT
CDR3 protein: CASSDSGESDTQYF

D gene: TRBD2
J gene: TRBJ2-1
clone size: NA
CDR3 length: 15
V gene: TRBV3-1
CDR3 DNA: TGTGCCAGCAGCCGTTTGGGACTAGCTGGAAATGAGCAGTTCTTC
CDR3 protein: CASSRLGLAGNEQFF

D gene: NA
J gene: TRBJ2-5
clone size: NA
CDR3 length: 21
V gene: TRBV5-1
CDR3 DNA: TGCGCCAGCAGCTTTCCGGGACAGCTGGGGGGCCACAGAACGGCCCAAGAGACCCAGTACTTC
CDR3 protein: CASSFPGQLGGHRTAQETQYF

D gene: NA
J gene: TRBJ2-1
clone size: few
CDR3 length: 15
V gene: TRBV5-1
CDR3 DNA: TGCGCCAGCAGCTTGGATCAGGGGCTCGGGAATGAGCAGTTCTTC
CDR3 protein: CASSLDQGLGNEQFF

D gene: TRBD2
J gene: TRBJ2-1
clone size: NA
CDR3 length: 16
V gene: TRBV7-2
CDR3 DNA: TGTGCCAGCAGGGGGTCGGGCGGGAGCTCCTACAATGAGCAGTTCTTC
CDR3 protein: CASRGSGGSSYNEQFF

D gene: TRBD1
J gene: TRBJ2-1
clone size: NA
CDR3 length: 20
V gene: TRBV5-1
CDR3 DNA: TGCGCCAGCAGCTTGACACTACCGGGACAGGGGGCCCCAACCCACAATGAGCAGTTCTTC
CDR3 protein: CASSLTLPGQGAPTHNEQFF

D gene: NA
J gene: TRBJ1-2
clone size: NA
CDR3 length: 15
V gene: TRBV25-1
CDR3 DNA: TGTGCCAGCAGTGAACGCCCCCAGGGTAACTATGGCTACACCTTC
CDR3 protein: CASSERPQGNYGYTF

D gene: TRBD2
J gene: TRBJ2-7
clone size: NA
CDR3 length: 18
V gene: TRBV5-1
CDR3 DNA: TGCGCCAGCAGCTACTACCCTTGGACTAGCGGGAGTACCTACGAGCAGTACTTC
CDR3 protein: CASSYYPWTSGSTYEQYF

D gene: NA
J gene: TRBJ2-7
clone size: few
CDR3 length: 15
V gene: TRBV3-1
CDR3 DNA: TGTGCCAGCAGCGCAACCGCAGGGGCGACCTACGAGCAGTACTTC
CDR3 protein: CASSATAGATYEQYF

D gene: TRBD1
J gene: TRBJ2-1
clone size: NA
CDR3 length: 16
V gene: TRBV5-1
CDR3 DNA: TGCGCCAGCAGCGTAGATGGGACAGGGCCCTACAATGAGCAGTTCTTC
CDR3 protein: CASSVDGTGPYNEQFF

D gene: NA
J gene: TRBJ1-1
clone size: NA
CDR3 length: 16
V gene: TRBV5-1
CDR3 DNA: TGCGCCAGCAGCAGGGGGATGGACAGAGCAAACACTGAAGCTTTCTTT
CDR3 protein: CASSRGMDRANTEAFF

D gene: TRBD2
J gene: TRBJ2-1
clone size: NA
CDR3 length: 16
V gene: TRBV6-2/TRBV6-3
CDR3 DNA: TGTGCCAGCAGTTCCCTAACTAGCGGGAGGCCCTATGAGCAGTTCTTC
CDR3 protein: CASSSLTSGRPYEQFF

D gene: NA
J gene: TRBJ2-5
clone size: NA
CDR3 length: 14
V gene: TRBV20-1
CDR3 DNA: TGCAGTGCAAATCCCTATGGGGGTCAAGAGACCCAGTACTTC
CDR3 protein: CSANPYGGQETQYF

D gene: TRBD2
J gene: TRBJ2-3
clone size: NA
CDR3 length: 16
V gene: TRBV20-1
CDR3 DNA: TGCAGTGCTAAGACCGGGACTAGCGGAAGCACAGATACGCAGTATTTT
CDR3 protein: CSAKTGTSGSTDTQYF

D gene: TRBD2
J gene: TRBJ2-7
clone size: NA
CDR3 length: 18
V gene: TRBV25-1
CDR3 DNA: TGTGCCAGCAGTTACAGCGGGACTAGCGGGAGAGCGGCCTACGAGCAGTACTTC
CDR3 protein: CASSYSGTSGRAAYEQYF

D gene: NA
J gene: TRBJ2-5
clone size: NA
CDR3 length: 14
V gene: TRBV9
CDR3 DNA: TGTGCCAGCAGCGTAGCTGGAAGGGAAGAGACCCAGTACTTC
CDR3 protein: CASSVAGREETQYF

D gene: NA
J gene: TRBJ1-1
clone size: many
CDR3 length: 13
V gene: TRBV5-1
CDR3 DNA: TGCGCCAGCAGCTTGAAGGGGGACACTGAAGCTTTCTTT
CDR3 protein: CASSLKGDTEAFF

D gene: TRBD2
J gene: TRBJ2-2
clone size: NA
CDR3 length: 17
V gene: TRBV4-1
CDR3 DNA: TGCGCCAGCAGCCAGGGGCTAGCGGCGGGAAACACCGGGGAGCTGTTTTTT
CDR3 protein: CASSQGLAAGNTGELFF

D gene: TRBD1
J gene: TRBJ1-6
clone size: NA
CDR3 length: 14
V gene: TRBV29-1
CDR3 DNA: TGCAGCGTTGGTGGGACAGGGAGTAATTCACCCCTCCACTTT
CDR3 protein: CSVGGTGSNSPLHF

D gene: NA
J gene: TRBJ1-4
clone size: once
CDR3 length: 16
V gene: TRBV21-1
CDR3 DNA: TGTGCCAGCAGCAACCACAGGGGGGCAACTAATGAAAAACTGTTTTTT
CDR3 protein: CASSNHRGATNEKLFF

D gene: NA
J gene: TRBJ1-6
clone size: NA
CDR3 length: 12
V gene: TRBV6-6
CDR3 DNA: TGTGCCAGCAGCCCACTAGAGTCACCCCTCCACTTT
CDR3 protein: CASSPLESPLHF

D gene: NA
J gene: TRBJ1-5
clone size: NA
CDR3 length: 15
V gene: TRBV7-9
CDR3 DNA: TGTGCCAGCAGCTTCACAGGGCTACGCGGTCAGCCCCAGCATTTT
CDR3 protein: CASSFTGLRGQPQHF